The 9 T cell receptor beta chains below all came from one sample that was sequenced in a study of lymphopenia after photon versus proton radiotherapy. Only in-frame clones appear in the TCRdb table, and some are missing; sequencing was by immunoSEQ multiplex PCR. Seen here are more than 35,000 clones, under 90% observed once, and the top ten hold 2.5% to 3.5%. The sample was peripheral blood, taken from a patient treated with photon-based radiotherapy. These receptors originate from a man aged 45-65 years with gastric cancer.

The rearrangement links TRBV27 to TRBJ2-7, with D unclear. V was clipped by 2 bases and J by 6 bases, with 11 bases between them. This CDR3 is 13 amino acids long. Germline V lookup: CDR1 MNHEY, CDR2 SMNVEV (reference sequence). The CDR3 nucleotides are TGTGCCAGCAGTTTAAGGCCCGTGGGCGAGCAGTACTTC. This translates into CASSLRPVGEQYF.

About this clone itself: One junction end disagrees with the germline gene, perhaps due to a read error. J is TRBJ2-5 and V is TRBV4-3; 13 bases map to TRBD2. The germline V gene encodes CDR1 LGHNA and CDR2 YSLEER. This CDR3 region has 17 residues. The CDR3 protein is CASSQGTSGTGGETQYF. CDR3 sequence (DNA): TGCGCCAGCAGTCAAGGGACTAGCGGGACCGGGGGGGAGACCCAGTACTTC.

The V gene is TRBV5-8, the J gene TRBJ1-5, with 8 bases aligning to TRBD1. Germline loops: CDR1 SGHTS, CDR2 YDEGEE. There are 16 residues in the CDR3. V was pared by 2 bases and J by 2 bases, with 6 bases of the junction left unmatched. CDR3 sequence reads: CASSLGDRGRNQPQHF. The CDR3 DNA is TGTGCCAGCAGCTTAGGAGACAGGGGTCGCAATCAGCCCCAGCATTTT. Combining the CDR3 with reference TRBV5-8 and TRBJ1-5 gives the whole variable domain EAGVTQSPTHLIKTRGQQATLRCSPISGHTSVYWYQQALGLGLQFLLWYDEGEERNRGNFPPRFSGRQFPNYSSELNVNALELEDSALYLCASSLGDRGRNQPQHFGDGTRLSIL.

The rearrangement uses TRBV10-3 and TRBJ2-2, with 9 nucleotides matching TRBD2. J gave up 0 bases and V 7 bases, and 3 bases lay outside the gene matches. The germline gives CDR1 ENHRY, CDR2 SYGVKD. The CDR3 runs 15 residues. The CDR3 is CAINLAGPNTGELFF. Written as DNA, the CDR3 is TGTGCCATCAACCTAGCGGGACCGAACACCGGGGAGCTGTTTTTT.

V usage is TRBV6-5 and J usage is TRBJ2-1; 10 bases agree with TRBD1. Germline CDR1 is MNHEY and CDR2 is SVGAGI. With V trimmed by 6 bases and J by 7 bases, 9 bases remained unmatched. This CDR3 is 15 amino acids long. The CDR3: CASSPDRGRSNEQFF. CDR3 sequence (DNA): TGTGCCAGCAGCCCTGACAGGGGGCGATCGAATGAGCAGTTCTTC.

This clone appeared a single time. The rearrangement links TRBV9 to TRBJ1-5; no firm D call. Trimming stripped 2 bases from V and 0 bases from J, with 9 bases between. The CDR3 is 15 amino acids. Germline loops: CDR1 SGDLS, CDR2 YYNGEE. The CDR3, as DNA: TGTGCCAGCAGCGTCGGGGTTAATAGCAATCAGCCCCAGCATTTT. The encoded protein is CASSVGVNSNQPQHF.

This chain's CDR3 is CASRGEGREQYF. Here the CDR3 DNA reads TGTGCCAGTAGAGGCGAGGGCCGCGAGCAGTACTTC. The chain is built from TRBV19 and TRBJ2-5, with D perhaps matching TRBD2 (5 bases). The DNA end is a closer match to TRBJ2-7, so the J assignment may be wrong. Germline V gives CDR1 LNHDA, CDR2 SQIVND (reference sequence). The CDR3 sequence is 12 residues long.

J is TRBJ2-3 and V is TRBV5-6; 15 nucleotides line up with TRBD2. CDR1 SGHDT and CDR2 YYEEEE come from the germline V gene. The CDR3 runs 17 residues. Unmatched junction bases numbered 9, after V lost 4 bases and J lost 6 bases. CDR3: CASSGSGLAGGGDTQYF. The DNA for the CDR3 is TGTGCCAGCAGCGGATCGGGACTAGCGGGAGGTGGGGATACGCAGTATTTT. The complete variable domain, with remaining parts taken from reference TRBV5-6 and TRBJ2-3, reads DAGVTQSPTHLIKTRGQQVTLRCSPKSGHDTVSWYQQALGQGPQFIFQYYEEEERQRGNFPDRFSGHQFPNYSSELNVNALLLGDSALYLCASSGSGLAGGGDTQYFGPGTRLTVL.

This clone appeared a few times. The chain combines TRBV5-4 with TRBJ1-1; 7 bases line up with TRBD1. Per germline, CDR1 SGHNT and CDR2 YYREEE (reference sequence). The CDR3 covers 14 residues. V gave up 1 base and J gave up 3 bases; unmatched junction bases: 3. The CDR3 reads CASSLQGGYTEAFF. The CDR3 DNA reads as TGTGCCAGCAGCTTGCAGGGGGGGTACACTGAAGCTTTCTTT.